The 20 T cell receptor beta chains below all came from one sample that was sequenced in a study of long-term antiretroviral therapy in people with HIV. The immunoSEQ assay was v3.0, run at survey level. Using immunoSEQ multiplex PCR, the repertoire was profiled, and TCRdb retains in-frame clones only, with some absent. The data hold roughly 50,000 clones, with around four fifths observed a single time. Source: unsorted PBMCs, taken 0.8 years after starting antiretroviral therapy. These receptors originate from a woman aged 18-30 years with HIV.

This clone occurred a few times. The CDR3 is CASSMISGGYYGYTF. The DNA for the CDR3 is TGTGCCAGTAGTATGATATCCGGCGGCTACTATGGCTACACCTTC. V and J are TRBV19 and TRBJ1-2; D uncertain. V was cut by 3 bases and J by 3 bases, with 14 bases left in between. This CDR3 is 15 amino acids long. The germline CDR1 and CDR2 sequences are LNHDA and SQIVND (reference sequence).

The chain couples TRBV6-5 to TRBJ2-3; D is unclear. V lost 0 bases, J lost 0 bases, and 7 bases lay in between. This CDR3 region has 15 residues. Per germline, CDR1 MNHEY and CDR2 SVGAGI. The CDR3 loop reads CASSYSGSSTDTQYF. The CDR3 DNA reads as TGTGCCAGCAGTTACTCCGGCAGTAGCACAGATACGCAGTATTTT.

The V gene is TRBV7-9, the J gene TRBJ1-1, with D uncertain. V lost 0 bases and J lost 4, with 9 bases in between. The V gene's germline CDR1 is SEHNR and CDR2 FQNEAQ (reference sequence). This CDR3 contains 14 residues. The DNA of the CDR3 is TGTGCCAGCAGCTTAGCGTACGAAGGCACTGAAGCTTTCTTT. Its protein product is CASSLAYEGTEAFF.

The chain employs TRBV6-4 and TRBJ2-3; tentatively, D is TRBD1 (6 bases). The CDR3 is made up of 19 amino acids. Trimming removed 2 bases from V and 0 bases from J, with 21 bases in between. From germline, CDR1 is MRHNA and CDR2 SNTAGT. The CDR3 nucleotides are TGTGCCAGCAGTGACCCGATAGGGACCGGGACACAGAGCACAGATACGCAGTATTTT. Translating gives CASSDPIGTGTQSTDTQYF.

This clone has a handful of counts. The V call is TRBV28, the J call TRBJ1-1; D is ambiguous. The CDR3 is 14 amino acids. Germline loops: CDR1 MDHEN, CDR2 SYDVKM. With 8 bases removed from V and 1 base from J, the gap between germline ends came to 14 bases. The CDR3 bases are TGTGCCAGCTTTCCTCACTCACAGAACACTGAAGCTTTCTTT. Encoded protein: CASFPHSQNTEAFF. Together with reference TRBV28 and TRBJ1-1, the CDR3 gives the full variable domain: DVKVTQSSRYLVKRTGEKVFLECVQDMDHENMFWYRQDPGLGLRLIYFSYDVKMKEKGDIPEGYSVSREKKERFSLILESASTNQTSMYLCASFPHSQNTEAFFGQGTRLTVV.

This rearrangement joins TRBV28 to TRBJ1-3; D call uncertain. The germline V gene encodes CDR1 MDHEN and CDR2 SYDVKM. The CDR3 is made up of 13 amino acids. Trimming took 2 bases from V and 6 from J, leaving 8 bases between them. DNA of the CDR3: TGTGCCAGCAGTTTAGTAGTGGTAAACACCATATATTTT. Amino acid sequence: CASSLVVVNTIYF.

The chain joins TRBV27 to TRBJ2-1; 12 bases map to TRBD2. The CDR3 spans 15 residues. V trimming: 4 bases; J trimming: 6 bases; junction bases outside the gene matches: 4. Looked up from germline, CDR1 is MNHEY and CDR2 is SMNVEV (reference sequence). CDR3 amino acids: CASSYRTSGANEQFF. The CDR3 nucleotides read TGTGCCAGCAGTTATAGGACTAGCGGGGCCAATGAGCAGTTCTTC.

The V call is TRBV7-2, the J call TRBJ1-2; 9 bases are a match to TRBD1. Germline V CDR1 and CDR2: SGHTA, FQGNSA. The CDR3 has 15 residues. With V trimmed by 4 bases and J by 7 bases, 10 bases remained unmatched. The CDR3 protein is CASSSSGTGSFGYTF. CDR3 coding DNA: TGTGCCAGCAGCTCCTCCGGGACAGGGTCCTTTGGCTACACCTTC.

The rearrangement links TRBV19 to TRBJ1-2; 7 bases fit TRBD1. The germline gives CDR1 LNHDA, CDR2 SQIVND (reference sequence). This CDR3 comprises 15 residues. Trimming cost V 7 bases and J 5 bases; bases outside gene matches: 13. The CDR3 is CASIGGSLSLYGYTF. As DNA, the CDR3 is TGTGCCAGTATAGGGGGCAGCTTGTCCCTTTATGGCTACACCTTC. Based on the CDR3 plus reference TRBV19 and TRBJ1-2, the full variable domain is DGGITQSPKYLFRKEGQNVTLSCEQNLNHDAMYWYRQDPGQGLRLIYYSQIVNDFQKGDIAEGYSVSREKKESFPLTVTSAQKNPTAFYLCASIGGSLSLYGYTFGSGTRLTVV.

V gene TRBV7-3 combines with J gene TRBJ1-1; D is unclear. Germline V gives CDR1 SGHTA, CDR2 FQGTGA. The CDR3 contains 14 residues. V was trimmed by 4 bases and J by 5 bases, leaving 14 bases between them. The DNA of the CDR3 is TGTGCCAGCAGCTCCGGGTCTGGGGTTACTGAAGCTTTCTTT. Encoded protein: CASSSGSGVTEAFF. Drawing the rest from reference TRBV7-3 and TRBJ1-1, the complete variable domain is GAGVSQTPSNKVTEKGKYVELRCDPISGHTALYWYRQSLGQGPEFLIYFQGTGAADDSGLPNDRFFAVRPEGSVSTLKIQRTERGDSAVYLCASSSGSGVTEAFFGQGTRLTVV.

The rearrangement links TRBV25-1 to TRBJ2-4; 7 bases map to TRBD1. The junction had 8 bases not matched to a gene; V was cut back by 3 bases and J by 15 bases. In germline, CDR1 is MGHDK, CDR2 SYGVNS. This CDR3 is 12 amino acids long. CDR3 sequence (DNA): TGTGCCAGCAGTGACCCCCGGGACAGATTGTACTTC. It yields the protein CASSDPRDRLYF.

CDR3 in amino acids: CASSLLAGGPYNEQFF. CDR3 bases: TGTGCCAGCAGCTTACTAGCGGGAGGCCCCTACAATGAGCAGTTCTTC. V gene TRBV7-3 combines with J gene TRBJ2-1; 11 nucleotides line up with TRBD2. This CDR3 spans 16 amino acids. CDR1 SGHTA and CDR2 FQGTGA come from the germline V gene. The trim removed 2 bases at V and 2 bases at J, leaving 2 bases unmatched.

This clone was found once. The V gene is TRBV5-1, the J gene TRBJ2-1; 8 nucleotides agree with TRBD2. Germline V CDR1 and CDR2: SGHRS, YFSETQ. J was trimmed by 7 bases and V by 0 bases; bases with no gene match: 9. The CDR3 is 16 residues long. CDR3 nucleotides: TGCGCCAGCAGCTTGGCTCTAGCGGGTTCGGTTAATGAGCAGTTCTTC. As protein: CASSLALAGSVNEQFF.

The V and J genes are TRBV7-6 and TRBJ2-5; perhaps TRBD2 as D (5 bases). V gave up 5 bases and J gave up 5 bases, with 12 bases separating them. The CDR3 spans 13 residues. Germline V gives CDR1 SGHVS, CDR2 FNYEAQ. The DNA for the CDR3 is TGTGCCAGCAGCCCCCAGAGAGGGGAGACCCAGTACTTC. This gives the protein CASSPQRGETQYF.

J is TRBJ2-5 and V is TRBV18; D tentatively reads TRBD1 or TRBD2 (5 bases each). From germline, CDR1 is KGHSH and CDR2 LQKENI. Trimming left V 2 bases short and J 5 bases short, with 15 bases between. CDR3 length: 15 residues. CDR3 DNA: TGTGCCAGCTCACCAACGGGACCTGAAATGGAGACCCAGTACTTC. Translation gives CASSPTGPEMETQYF.

This clone was picked up one time. This sequence joins TRBV9 and TRBJ2-3; D unclear. The germline V and J ends were trimmed by 5 bases and 0 bases, with 10 bases remaining between them. Germline lookup yields CDR1 SGDLS and CDR2 YYNGEE. The CDR3 contains 14 residues. The CDR3 sequence: CASSIFTSTDTQYF. In nucleotides, the CDR3 is TGTGCCAGCAGTATTTTCACTAGCACAGATACGCAGTATTTT.

The chain uses TRBV28 and TRBJ2-1, with TRBD2 matching 12 bases. Germline lookup yields CDR1 MDHEN and CDR2 SYDVKM. V shed 4 bases and J 10 bases; nucleotides not matched to a gene: 8. CDR3 size: 15 residues. CDR3 DNA sequence: TGTGCCAGCAGTTACCGCGGACTAGCGGGAATAGAGCAGTTCTTC. This sequence encodes CASSYRGLAGIEQFF. Filled out from reference TRBV28 and TRBJ2-1, the complete variable domain reads DVKVTQSSRYLVKRTGEKVFLECVQDMDHENMFWYRQDPGLGLRLIYFSYDVKMKEKGDIPEGYSVSREKKERFSLILESASTNQTSMYLCASSYRGLAGIEQFFGPGTRLTVL.

The chain combines TRBV7-8 with TRBJ2-1, with TRBD2 matching 10 bases. The germline CDR1 and CDR2 sequences are SGHVS and FQNEAQ. J lost 9 bases, V lost 0 bases, and 8 bases had no gene match. This CDR3 comprises 16 residues. The CDR3 here is CASSLATSGLFSEQFF. CDR3 DNA sequence: TGTGCCAGCAGCTTAGCGACTAGCGGGCTATTCAGTGAGCAGTTCTTC.

This clone has just one count. J is TRBJ1-4 and V is TRBV4-3; 9 positions match TRBD1. The ends lost 3 bases at V and 3 bases at J; junction bases unmatched: 2. Germline V gene data show CDR1 as LGHNA and CDR2 as YSLEER. The CDR3 runs to 15 residues. The CDR3 DNA reads as TGCGCCAGCAGCCACGACAGGGGGGCTAATGAAAAACTGTTTTTT. As protein: CASSHDRGANEKLFF.

V usage is TRBV27 and J usage is TRBJ1-1, with unresolved D. This CDR3 has 15 amino acids. V was trimmed by 5 bases and J by 7 bases, leaving 20 bases between them. The germline gives CDR1 MNHEY, CDR2 SMNVEV (reference sequence). CDR3 sequence (DNA): TGTGCCAGCAGTAAAACGACATCCATAGGCATTGAAGCTTTCTTT. Translating gives CASSKTTSIGIEAFF.